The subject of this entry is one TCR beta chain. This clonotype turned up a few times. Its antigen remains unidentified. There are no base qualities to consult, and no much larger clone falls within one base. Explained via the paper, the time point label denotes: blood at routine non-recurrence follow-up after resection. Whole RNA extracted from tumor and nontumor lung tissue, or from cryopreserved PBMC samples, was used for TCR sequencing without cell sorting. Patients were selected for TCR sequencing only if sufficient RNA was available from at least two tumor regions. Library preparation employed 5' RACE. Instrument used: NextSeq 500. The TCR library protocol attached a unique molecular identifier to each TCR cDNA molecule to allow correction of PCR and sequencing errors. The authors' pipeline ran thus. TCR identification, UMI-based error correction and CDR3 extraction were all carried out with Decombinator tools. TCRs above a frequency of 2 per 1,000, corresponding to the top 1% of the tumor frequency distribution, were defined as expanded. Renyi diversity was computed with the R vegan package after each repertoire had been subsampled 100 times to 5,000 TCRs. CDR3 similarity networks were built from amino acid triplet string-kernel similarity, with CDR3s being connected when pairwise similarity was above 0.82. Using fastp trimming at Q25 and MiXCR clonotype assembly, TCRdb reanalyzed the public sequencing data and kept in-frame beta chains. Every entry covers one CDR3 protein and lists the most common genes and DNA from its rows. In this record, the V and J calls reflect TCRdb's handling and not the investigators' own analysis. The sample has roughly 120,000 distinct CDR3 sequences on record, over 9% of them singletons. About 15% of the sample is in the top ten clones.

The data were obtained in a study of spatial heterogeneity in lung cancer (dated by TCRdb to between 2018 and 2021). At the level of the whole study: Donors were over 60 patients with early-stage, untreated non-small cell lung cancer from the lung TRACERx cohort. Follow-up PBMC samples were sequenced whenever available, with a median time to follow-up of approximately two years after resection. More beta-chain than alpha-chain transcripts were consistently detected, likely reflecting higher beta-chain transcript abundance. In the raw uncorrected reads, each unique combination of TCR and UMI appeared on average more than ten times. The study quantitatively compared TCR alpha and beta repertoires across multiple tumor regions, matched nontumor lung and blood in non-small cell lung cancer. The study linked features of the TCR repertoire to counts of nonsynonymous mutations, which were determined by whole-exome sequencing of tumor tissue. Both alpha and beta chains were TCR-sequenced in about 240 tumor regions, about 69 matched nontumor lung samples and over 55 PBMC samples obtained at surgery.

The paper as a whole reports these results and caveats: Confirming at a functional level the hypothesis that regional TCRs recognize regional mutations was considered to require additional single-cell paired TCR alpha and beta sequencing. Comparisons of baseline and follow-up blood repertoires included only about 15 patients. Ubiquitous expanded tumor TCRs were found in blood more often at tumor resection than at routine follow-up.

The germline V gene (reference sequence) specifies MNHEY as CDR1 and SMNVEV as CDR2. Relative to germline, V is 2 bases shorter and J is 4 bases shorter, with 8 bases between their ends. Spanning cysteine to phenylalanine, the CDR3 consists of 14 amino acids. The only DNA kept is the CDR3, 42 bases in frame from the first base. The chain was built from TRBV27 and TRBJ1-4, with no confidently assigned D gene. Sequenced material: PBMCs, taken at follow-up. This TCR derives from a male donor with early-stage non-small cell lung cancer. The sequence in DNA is TGTGCCAGCAGTTTAGGTGGCGGTAATGAAAAACTGTTTTTT. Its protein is CASSLGGGNEKLFF. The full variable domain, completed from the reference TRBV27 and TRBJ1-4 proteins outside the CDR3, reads EAQVTQNPRYLITVTGKKLTVTCSQNMNHEYMSWYRQDPGLGLRQIYYSMNVEVTDKGDVPEGYKVSRKEKRNFPLILESPSPNQTSLYFCASSLGGGNEKLFFGSGTQLSVL.